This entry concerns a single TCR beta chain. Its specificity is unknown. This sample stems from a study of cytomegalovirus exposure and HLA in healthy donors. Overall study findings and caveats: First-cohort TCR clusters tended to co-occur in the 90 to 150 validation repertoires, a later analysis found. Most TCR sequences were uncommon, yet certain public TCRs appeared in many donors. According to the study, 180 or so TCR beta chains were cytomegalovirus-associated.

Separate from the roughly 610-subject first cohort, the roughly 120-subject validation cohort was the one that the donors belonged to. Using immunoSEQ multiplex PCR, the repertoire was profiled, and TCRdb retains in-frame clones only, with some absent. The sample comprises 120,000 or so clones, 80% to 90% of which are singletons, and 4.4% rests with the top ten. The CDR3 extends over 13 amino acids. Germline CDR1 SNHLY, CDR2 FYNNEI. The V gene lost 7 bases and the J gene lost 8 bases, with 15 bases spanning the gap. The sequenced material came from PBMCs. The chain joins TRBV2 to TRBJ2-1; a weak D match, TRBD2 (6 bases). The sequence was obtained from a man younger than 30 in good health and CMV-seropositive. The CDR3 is CASMGLRIYEQFF. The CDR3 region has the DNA TGTGCCAGCATGGGACTGCGGATTTATGAGCAGTTCTTC. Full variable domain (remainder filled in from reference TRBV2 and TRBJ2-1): EPEVTQTPSHQVTQMGQEVILRCVPISNHLYFYWYRQILGQKVEFLVSFYNNEISEKSEIFDDQFSVERPDGSNFTLKIRSTKLEDSAMYFCASMGLRIYEQFFGPGTRLTVL.